This passage covers 19 T cell receptor beta chains from one sample sequenced in a study of T cell changes during pregnancy in multiple sclerosis. Libraries were prepared by immunoSEQ multiplex PCR; TCRdb keeps only in-frame clonotypes and omits some of them. This table has 66,000 or so clones, 91% appearing once. Specimen: CD8+ T cells from peripheral blood mononuclear cells, collected before pregnancy. The receptor source for this set is a female donor with multiple sclerosis, enrolled in a pregnancy study.

This clone was seen a few times. The chain links TRBV5-1 to TRBJ2-2; D is uncertain. The CDR3 extends over 13 amino acids. The V end lost 4 bases, the J end lost 5 bases, and 9 bases lay between the germline ends. Germline V CDR1 and CDR2: SGHRS, YFSETQ. The CDR3 DNA follows: TGCGCCAGCAGCCCTACTAAGACCGGGGAGCTGTTTTTT. Translating gives CASSPTKTGELFF. The variable domain in full, with the rest retrieved from reference TRBV5-1 and TRBJ2-2, is KAGVTQTPRYLIKTRGQQVTLSCSPISGHRSVSWYQQTPGQGLQFLFEYFSETQRNKGNFPGRFSGRQFSNSRSEMNVSTLELGDSALYLCASSPTKTGELFFGEGSRLTVL.

This chain joins TRBV2 and TRBJ2-7; 10 bases align to TRBD2. J was trimmed by 5 bases and V by 7 bases; bases with no gene match: 11. Germline V CDR1 and CDR2: SNHLY, FYNNEI. The CDR3 runs to 15 residues. CDR3 amino acids: CASKNLAGAPHEQYF. The DNA for the CDR3 is TGTGCCAGCAAAAACCTAGCGGGGGCCCCCCACGAGCAGTACTTC.

This rearrangement joins TRBV27 to TRBJ1-1; maybe TRBD1 (6 bases). CDR1 MNHEY and CDR2 SMNVEV come from the germline V gene (reference sequence). This CDR3 is 12 amino acids long. Trimming removed 10 bases from V and 4 bases from J, with 13 bases in between. CDR3 in DNA: TGTGCCACCAGGAGGGGGGGCACTGAAGCTTTCTTT. This codes for CATRRGGTEAFF.

This rearrangement joins TRBV15 to TRBJ2-2, with D maybe TRBD2 (5 bases). Trimming took 4 bases from V and 3 from J, leaving 15 bases between them. Per germline, CDR1 LNHNV and CDR2 YYDKDF (reference sequence). This CDR3 is 16 amino acids long. This chain's CDR3 is CATSTLGRADTGELFF. DNA of the CDR3: TGTGCCACCAGCACTCTCGGGCGGGCGGACACCGGGGAGCTGTTTTTT.

V usage is TRBV7-9 and J usage is TRBJ1-3, with TRBD1 matching 7 bases. V was clipped by 0 bases and J by 7 bases; unmatched bases: 12. CDR1 is SEHNR, CDR2 FQNEAQ, per germline (reference sequence). This CDR3 spans 17 amino acids. CDR3 loop: CASSLAGTVALRNTIYF. In nucleotides, the CDR3 is TGTGCCAGCAGCTTAGCCGGGACAGTGGCTCTGCGTAACACCATATATTTT.

The rearrangement links TRBV9 to TRBJ2-7; D not resolved. V lost 4 bases and J lost 6, with 11 bases in between. The CDR3 loop spans 12 amino acids. The germline V gene has CDR1 SGDLS and CDR2 YYNGEE. This CDR3 reads CASSRGSGEQYF. DNA of the CDR3: TGTGCCAGCAGCAGAGGAAGTGGCGAGCAGTACTTC. Supplemented by reference TRBV9 and TRBJ2-7, the full variable domain reads DSGVTQTPKHLITATGQRVTLRCSPRSGDLSVYWYQQSLDQGLQFLIQYYNGEERAKGNILERFSAQQFPDLHSELNLSSLELGDSALYFCASSRGSGEQYFGPGTRLTVT.

V usage is TRBV5-6 and J usage is TRBJ2-1; 8 bases are a match to TRBD2. This CDR3 has 11 amino acids. CDR1 and CDR2 from the germline V gene are SGHDT and YYEEEE. The trim removed 2 bases at V and 14 bases at J, leaving 3 bases unmatched. In DNA form, the CDR3 reads TGTGCCAGCAGCTTTAGCGGGGTTGAGTTCTTC. Encoded protein: CASSFSGVEFF.

CDR3 amino acids: CASSLALIGGVNEKLFF. The DNA for the CDR3 is TGTGCCAGCAGCTTAGCGCTTATTGGAGGGGTTAATGAAAAACTGTTTTTT. The chain recombines TRBV7-8 with TRBJ1-4, with a weak D call TRBD1 (5 bases). This CDR3 is built from 17 residues. The V gene's germline CDR1 is SGHVS and CDR2 FQNEAQ. V was pared by 0 bases and J by 4 bases, with 15 bases between. Full variable domain (rest looked up from reference TRBV7-8 and TRBJ1-4): GAGVSQSPRYKVAKRGQDVALRCDPISGHVSLFWYQQALGQGPEFLTYFQNEAQLDKSGLPSDRFFAERPEGSVSTLKIQRTQQEDSAVYLCASSLALIGGVNEKLFFGSGTQLSVL.

The chain recombines TRBV19 with TRBJ1-1; the match to TRBD1 covers 7 bases. Germline CDR1 reads LNHDA; CDR2 reads SQIVND (reference sequence). With V trimmed by 4 bases and J by 1 base, 3 bases remained unmatched. This CDR3 is built from 14 residues. The CDR3 is CASSTRTGNTEAFF. CDR3 sequence (DNA): TGTGCCAGTAGTACCAGGACAGGGAACACTGAAGCTTTCTTT.

The chain combines TRBV7-6 with TRBJ2-7; TRBD1 matches 9 bases. The CDR3 totals 16 residues. Per the germline V gene, CDR1 is SGHVS and CDR2 is FNYEAQ. Trimming cost V 2 bases and J 6 bases; bases outside gene matches: 11. The CDR3 protein is CASSLTSGQGLSEQYF. The CDR3 region has the DNA TGTGCCAGCAGCTTAACGTCGGGACAGGGTCTTTCCGAGCAGTACTTC. Supplemented by reference TRBV7-6 and TRBJ2-7, the full variable domain reads GAGVSQSPRYKVTKRGQDVALRCDPISGHVSLYWYRQALGQGPEFLTYFNYEAQQDKSGLPNDRFSAERPEGSISTLTIQRTEQRDSAMYRCASSLTSGQGLSEQYFGPGTRLTVT.

The V call is TRBV29-1, the J call TRBJ2-7; 10 bases agree with TRBD1. V lost 2 bases and J lost 5; bases outside the gene matches: 6. CDR1 and CDR2 from the germline V gene are SQVTM and ANQGSEA. CDR3 length equals 14 residues. CDR3 sequence: CSVEPGTGDDEQYF. CDR3 DNA sequence: TGCAGCGTTGAACCCGGGACAGGGGATGACGAGCAGTACTTC.

The chain uses TRBV7-6 and TRBJ1-5; D is perhaps TRBD1 (5 bases). This CDR3 comprises 16 residues. Germline V gene lookup returns CDR1 SGHVS and CDR2 FNYEAQ. Trimming pared 2 bases from V and 2 bases from J, leaving 13 bases between. The CDR3 nucleotides are TGTGCCAGCAGCTTACTAGGGGCCCTCCGCAATCAGCCCCAGCATTTT. Its protein is CASSLLGALRNQPQHF.

The gene calls are TRBV11-2 and TRBJ1-1; D uncertain. There are 11 residues in the CDR3. In germline, CDR1 is SGHAT, CDR2 FQNNGV. V dropped 6 bases and J dropped 5 bases, with 7 bases sitting between them. This chain's CDR3 is CASRYNTEAFF. For the CDR3, the DNA is TGTGCCAGCAGGTACAATACTGAAGCTTTCTTT.

V is TRBV2 and J is TRBJ2-1, with 8 bases fitting TRBD2. Per germline, CDR1 SNHLY and CDR2 FYNNEI. The CDR3 spans 17 residues. Trimming cost V 0 bases and J 5 bases; bases outside gene matches: 9. CDR3 protein: CASSEALRGGLDNEQFF. CDR3 nucleotide sequence: TGTGCCAGCAGTGAAGCGCTTCGGGGGGGTTTGGACAATGAGCAGTTCTTC.

The genes are TRBV6-4 and TRBJ2-1; 7 bases agree with TRBD2. The CDR3 has 14 residues. Looked up from germline, CDR1 is MRHNA and CDR2 is SNTAGT. The V segment lost 3 bases and the J segment 5 bases; nucleotides outside the gene matches: 4. CDR3 sequence (DNA): TGTGCCAGCAGTGATGGGGGGGGACACAATGAGCAGTTCTTC. It yields the protein CASSDGGGHNEQFF.

The chain couples TRBV7-8 to TRBJ2-2, with TRBD2 matching 13 bases. The CDR3 has 20 amino acids. J lost 3 bases, V lost 5 bases, and 15 bases had no gene match. Germline V lookup: CDR1 SGHVS, CDR2 FQNEAQ. The CDR3 nucleotides read TGTGCCAGCAGCGCGGCGTCGAGACTAGCGGGGGGCCTTCACACCGGGGAGCTGTTTTTT. Translating it yields CASSAASRLAGGLHTGELFF.

The CDR3 region has the DNA TGCGCCAGCAGCCATTATGACACTCCGGTGACTGAAGCTTTCTTT. This translates into CASSHYDTPVTEAFF. The rearrangement uses TRBV4-1 and TRBJ1-1; D gene uncertain. The CDR3 loop spans 15 amino acids. The ends were cut back, 3 bases at V and 5 bases at J, with 16 bases in the middle. Germline V CDR1 and CDR2: MGHRA, YSYEKL.

V gene TRBV19 combines with J gene TRBJ1-1; D uncertain. The CDR3 length is 13 residues. CDR1 LNHDA and CDR2 SQIVND come from the germline V gene (reference sequence). Between the trimmed V and J ends, which lost 0 bases and 5 bases, there was a span of 7 bases. Here the CDR3 reads CASSIDMETEAFF. CDR3 coding DNA: TGTGCCAGTAGTATAGATATGGAGACTGAAGCTTTCTTT.

CDR3 amino acids: CSVEANSYEQYF. The CDR3 DNA sequence: TGCAGCGTTGAAGCCAATTCCTACGAGCAGTACTTC. This chain joins TRBV29-1 and TRBJ2-5, with D uncertain. The end of the DNA fits TRBJ2-7 better, so the J call may be wrong. Germline V gene data show CDR1 as SQVTM and CDR2 as ANQGSEA. CDR3 length: 12 amino acids.